One sample yielded the 15 T cell receptor beta chains listed below, sequenced in a study of CD8+CD57+ T cells in acquired aplastic anemia. Patients chosen for sequencing had CD8+CD57+ cells that had expanded, as shown by flow cytometry. It was genomic DNA that served as the template for profiling TCR beta VDJ and CDR3. In TCRdb, the reads were re-called with MiXCR into one record per CDR3 protein. The sample holds 200,000 to 300,000 distinct CDR3 sequences, more than 45% seen once. The source material was sorted CD4+, CD8+, or CD8+CD57+ T cells (not recorded which) from PBMCs. The receptors here all came from a human donor with aplastic anemia.

This clonotype has at least ten counts. The rearrangement uses TRBV24-1 and TRBJ2-2; D possibly corresponds to TRBD1 (6 bases). This CDR3 comprises 14 residues. Germline V gives CDR1 KGHDR, CDR2 SFDVKD. V was shortened by 4 bases and J by 5 bases, with 10 bases between the two germline ends. CDR3 DNA: TGTGCCACCAGTGAGCTCAGGGGAACCGGGGAGCTGTTTTTT. It specifies CATSELRGTGELFF.

This clonotype was counted many times. V gene TRBV20-1 combines with J gene TRBJ1-2; D is ambiguous. Germline assignment: CDR1 DFQATT and CDR2 SNEGSKA (reference sequence). Trimming removed 6 bases at V and 8 bases at J, with 13 bases between. This CDR3 has 11 residues. The CDR3 region is CSASSRVGYTF. CDR3 in DNA: TGCAGTGCCTCATCAAGGGTAGGCTACACCTTC.

The chain is built from TRBV27 and TRBJ1-1, with 7 nucleotides matching TRBD1. In germline, CDR1 is MNHEY, CDR2 SMNVEV (reference sequence). Trimming cost V 7 bases and J 4 bases; bases outside gene matches: 9. The CDR3 has 14 amino acids. CDR3 sequence reads: CASTQTGMSTEAFF. Here the CDR3 DNA reads TGTGCCAGCACCCAGACAGGGATGAGCACTGAAGCTTTCTTT.

Remarks on this clonotype: Its ends do not fully match the called genes, so a read error is possible. V gene TRBV20-1 combines with J gene TRBJ2-7; 7 bases match TRBD1. CDR1 and CDR2 (germline): DFQATT, SNEGSKA (reference sequence). This CDR3 is 14 amino acids long. CDR3 in DNA: TGCAGTGCTAAATCTGGGACAGCTATCTACGAGCAGCACTTC. Amino acids: CSAKSGTAIYEQHF.

Concerning this clonotype itself: A much more abundant neighbour one base away suggests this may be a read error. The chain joins TRBV20-1 to TRBJ2-1; 8 nucleotides align to TRBD1. CDR1 and CDR2 from the germline V gene are DFQATT and SNEGSKA (reference sequence). The CDR3 is made up of 15 amino acids. The CDR3 DNA reads as TGCGGTGCTAGAGCCCCGGACAGGGACTACAATGAGCAGTTCTTC. Translating it yields CGARAPDRDYNEQFF.

There are a few counts of this clonotype. For the CDR3, the DNA is TGTGCCAGCAGCTCAGGACCAAACACTGAAGCTTTCTTT. Its translation is CASSSGPNTEAFF. The chain joins TRBV5-8 to TRBJ1-1; D is ambiguous. The germline gives CDR1 SGHTS, CDR2 YDEGEE. Between the trimmed V and J ends, which lost 3 bases and 2 bases, there was a span of 8 bases. The CDR3 is 13 amino acids.

The J gene is TRBJ2-7, the V gene TRBV20-1, with 9 positions matching TRBD2. Germline CDR1 and CDR2: DFQATT and SNEGSKA (reference sequence). J lost 3 bases, V lost 6 bases, and 9 bases had no gene match. The CDR3 is 14 amino acids. The CDR3: CSAGPSGDRYEQYF. The CDR3 DNA is TGCAGTGCCGGACCTAGCGGGGATCGCTACGAGCAGTACTTC.

This clonotype was counted at least ten times. This sequence joins TRBV7-8 and TRBJ1-1, with D possibly TRBD1 on 5 matching bases. The CDR3 length is 15 residues. Looked up from germline, CDR1 is SGHVS and CDR2 is FQNEAQ. The V gene lost 3 bases and the J gene lost 0 bases, with 11 bases spanning the gap. Here the CDR3 reads CASSLGTALNTEAFF. CDR3 bases: TGTGCCAGCAGCTTGGGGACGGCCCTGAACACTGAAGCTTTCTTT.

In this sample, this clonotype turned up many times. The chain carries TRBV6-6 and TRBJ1-1; D unresolved. This CDR3 region has 12 residues. CDR1 and CDR2 from the germline V gene are MNHNY and SVGAGI (reference sequence). V was cut by 6 bases and J by 1 base, with 6 bases left in between. CDR3 nucleotides: TGTGCCAGCAGACCACAGAACACTGAAGCTTTCTTT. Residues: CASRPQNTEAFF.

In this sample, this clonotype turned up many times. The chain couples TRBV25-1 to TRBJ1-2, with D unclear. Germline V gene data show CDR1 as MGHDK and CDR2 as SYGVNS. Trimming removed 3 bases from V and 7 bases from J, with 6 bases in between. The CDR3 runs to 11 residues. Written as DNA, the CDR3 is TGTGCCAGCAGTGACGGGCTTGGCTACACCTTC. Residues: CASSDGLGYTF.

The chain is built from TRBV27 and TRBJ1-3, with D possibly matching TRBD1 (6 bases). The CDR3 extends over 14 amino acids. Trimming pared 8 bases from V and 2 bases from J, leaving 13 bases between. Germline V gives CDR1 MNHEY, CDR2 SMNVEV (reference sequence). CDR3 DNA sequence: TGTGCCAGCGGCCAGGGGCGCGCTGGAAACACCATATATTTT. It specifies CASGQGRAGNTIYF.

In its sample, this clonotype was seen many times. CDR3 amino acids: CSAYTSGGTYEQYF. CDR3 bases: TGCAGCGCATATACTAGCGGGGGAACCTACGAGCAGTACTTC. The chain recombines TRBV29-1 with TRBJ2-7; 11 positions match TRBD2. Germline CDR1 is SQVTM and CDR2 is ANQGSEA. V lost 7 bases and J lost 2; bases outside the gene matches: 7. CDR3 size: 14 residues.

The chain uses TRBV29-1 and TRBJ1-1; D gene ambiguous. In germline, CDR1 is SQVTM, CDR2 ANQGSEA. Trimming took 1 base from V and 4 from J, leaving 13 bases between them. CDR3 length: 14 residues. This chain's CDR3 is CSVEVVGWGTEAFF. The CDR3 DNA sequence: TGCAGCGTTGAAGTGGTGGGTTGGGGCACTGAAGCTTTCTTT.

Concerning this clonotype itself: One junction end does not reproduce the germline sequence, and a read error may be involved. The chain uses TRBV11-2 and TRBJ1-6; 8 bases align to TRBD1. This CDR3 contains 15 residues. Germline values: CDR1 SGHAT, CDR2 FQNNGV. The CDR3 coding sequence is TGTGCCAGCAGCACCGGACAGGGTGGCCATCCACCCCCCCACTTT. It yields the protein CASSTGQGGHPPPHF.

This clonotype was detected only a few times. The CDR3 carries no conserved terminal phenylalanine or tryptophan, so it likely arises from a read error. The DNA is omitted, as the CDR3 cannot be located on it reliably, and the CDR3 follows TCRdb's listing. V is TRBV20-1 and J is TRBJ1-2. Germline assignment: CDR1 DFQATT and CDR2 SNEGSKA (reference sequence). The CDR3 spans 10 amino acids, including both terminal residues. CDR3 loop: CSARDLSDVR.